This T cell receptor beta chain was documented in a study of CD8+ T cells in alopecia areata. On the study more broadly: Administration of oral tofacitinib to treated patients was at 5 to 10 mg twice daily. After 6 to 18 months of tofacitinib, follow-up continued 6 months off drug. Study conclusions and caveats: Lesional scalp, notably in alopecia totalis/universalis, had clonality above that of normal scalp. Alphabeta T cells residing in normal skin are also sequenced in scalp samples.

With regard to this clone: Its target is unknown.

Sequencing used cDNA as its template, made by extracting RNA and reverse transcribing it. Repertoires were generated with immunoSEQ multiplex PCR, while TCRdb's copy carries only in-frame clones and drops some. The sample carries more than 90,000 clones, around two fifths recorded once. The sequence was obtained from a human donor with alopecia areata. Source material: CD4+ T cells sorted from blood.

CDR3 DNA sequence: TGCAGCGTCCGACTAGCTCGTGAGCAGTTCTTC. Its protein is CSVRLAREQFF. This rearrangement joins TRBV29-1 to TRBJ2-1; 7 bases map to TRBD2. J lost 9 bases, V lost 6 bases, and 5 bases had no gene match. The germline gives CDR1 SQVTM, CDR2 ANQGSEA. The CDR3 length is 11 residues.